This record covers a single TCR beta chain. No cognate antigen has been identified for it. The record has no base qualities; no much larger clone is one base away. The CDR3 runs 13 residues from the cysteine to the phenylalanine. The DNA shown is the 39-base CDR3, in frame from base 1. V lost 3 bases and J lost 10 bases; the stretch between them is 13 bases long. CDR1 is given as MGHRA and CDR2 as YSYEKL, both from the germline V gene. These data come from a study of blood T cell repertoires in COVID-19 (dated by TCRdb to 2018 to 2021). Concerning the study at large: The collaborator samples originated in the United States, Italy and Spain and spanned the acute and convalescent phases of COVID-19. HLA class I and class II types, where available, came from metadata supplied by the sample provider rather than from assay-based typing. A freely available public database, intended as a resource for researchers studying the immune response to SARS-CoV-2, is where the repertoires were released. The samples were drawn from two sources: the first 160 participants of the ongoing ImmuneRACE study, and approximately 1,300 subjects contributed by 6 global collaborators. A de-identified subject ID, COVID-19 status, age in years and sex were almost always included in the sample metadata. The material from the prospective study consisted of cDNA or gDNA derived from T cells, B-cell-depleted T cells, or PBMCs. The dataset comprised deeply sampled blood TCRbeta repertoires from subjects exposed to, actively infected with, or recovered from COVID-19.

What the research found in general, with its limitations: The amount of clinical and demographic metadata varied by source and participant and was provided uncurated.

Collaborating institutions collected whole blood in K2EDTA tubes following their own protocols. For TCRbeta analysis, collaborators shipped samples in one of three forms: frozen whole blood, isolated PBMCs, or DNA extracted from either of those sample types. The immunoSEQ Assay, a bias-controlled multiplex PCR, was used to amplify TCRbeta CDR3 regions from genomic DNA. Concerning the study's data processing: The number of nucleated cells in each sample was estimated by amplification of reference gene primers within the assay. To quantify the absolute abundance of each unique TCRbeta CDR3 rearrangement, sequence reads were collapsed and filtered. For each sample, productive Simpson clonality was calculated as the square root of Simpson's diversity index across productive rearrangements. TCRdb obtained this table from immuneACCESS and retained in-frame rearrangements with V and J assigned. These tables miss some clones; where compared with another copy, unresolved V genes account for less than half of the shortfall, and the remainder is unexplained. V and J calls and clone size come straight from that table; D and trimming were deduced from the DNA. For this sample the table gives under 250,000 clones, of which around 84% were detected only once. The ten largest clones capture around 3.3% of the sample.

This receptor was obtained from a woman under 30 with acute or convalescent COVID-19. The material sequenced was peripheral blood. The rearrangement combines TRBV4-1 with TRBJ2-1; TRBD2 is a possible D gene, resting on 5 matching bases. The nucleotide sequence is TGCGCCAGCAGCCAGCAACTAGTTTTGGAGCAGTTCTTC. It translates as CASSQQLVLEQFF.